The 27 T cell receptor beta chains below come from one sample, sequenced in a study of blood T cell repertoires in COVID-19. Using immunoSEQ multiplex PCR, the repertoire was profiled, and TCRdb retains in-frame clones only, with some absent. The sample lists 100,000 to 150,000 clones; roughly 90% were seen once. The source material was peripheral blood. All receptors derive from a man aged 50 to 60 with COVID-19, enrolled during active disease.

This clone turned up a few times. The V gene is TRBV5-4, the J gene TRBJ1-1; TRBD1 agrees at 9 bases. V shed 4 bases and J 2 bases; nucleotides not matched to a gene: 6. Germline CDR1 reads SGHNT; CDR2 reads YYREEE (reference sequence). The CDR3 spans 15 residues. This CDR3 is CASSPRTGVNTEAFF. CDR3 nucleotides: TGTGCCAGCAGCCCGAGGACAGGGGTTAACACTGAAGCTTTCTTT.

The rearrangement links TRBV7-2 to TRBJ1-2; 7 nucleotides agree with TRBD1. Germline lookup yields CDR1 SGHTA and CDR2 FQGNSA. The CDR3 totals 15 residues. With V trimmed by 5 bases and J by 2 bases, 8 bases remained unmatched. The CDR3 nucleotides read TGTGCCAGCAGCGTAACCGGGACAGACAACTATGGCTACACCTTC. This gives the protein CASSVTGTDNYGYTF.

This chain links TRBV6-1 with TRBJ2-5; TRBD1 matches at 8 bases. Germline V CDR1 and CDR2: MNHNS, SASEGT. Germline trimming cut 0 bases from V and 3 bases from J; bases unmatched to any gene: 6. The CDR3 loop spans 16 amino acids. For the CDR3, the DNA is TGTGCCAGCAGTGAAGCTCCGGACAGGGTGGAAGAGACCCAGTACTTC. Translating gives CASSEAPDRVEETQYF.

This clone was detected only once. The chain couples TRBV27 to TRBJ2-1; 8 bases map to TRBD2. Germline values: CDR1 MNHEY, CDR2 SMNVEV (reference sequence). The CDR3 runs 17 residues. Germline trimming cut 1 base from V and 1 base from J; bases unmatched to any gene: 6. The CDR3 region is CASSLWVGGESYNEQFF. The DNA for the CDR3 is TGTGCCAGCAGTTTATGGGTCGGGGGGGAATCCTACAATGAGCAGTTCTTC.

V and J are TRBV11-1 and TRBJ2-1; D is unclear. This CDR3 is built from 14 residues. CDR1 and CDR2 from the germline V gene are SGHAT and FQDESV (reference sequence). The V end was cut by 6 bases, the J end by 0 bases, with 9 bases between. The CDR3 sequence: CASSLSSSYNEQFF. The CDR3 coding sequence is TGTGCCAGCAGTCTCTCGAGCTCCTACAATGAGCAGTTCTTC.

The V call is TRBV5-1, the J call TRBJ1-4; the match to TRBD1 covers 9 bases. The J segment lost 8 bases and the V segment lost 0 bases, leaving 5 bases of the junction unmatched. Germline loops: CDR1 SGHRS, CDR2 YFSETQ. The CDR3 extends over 15 amino acids. CDR3 in amino acids: CASSLGDRDEEKLFF. CDR3 sequence (DNA): TGCGCCAGCAGCTTGGGGGACAGGGATGAGGAAAAACTGTTTTTT.

V gene TRBV2 combines with J gene TRBJ2-7, with a weak D call TRBD2 (6 bases). This CDR3 is 14 amino acids long. Trimming removed 8 bases at V and 2 bases at J, with 16 bases between. The germline V gene has CDR1 SNHLY and CDR2 FYNNEI. The CDR3: CASDDTGGTYEQYF. CDR3 DNA sequence: TGTGCCAGCGATGACACCGGGGGTACCTACGAGCAGTACTTC.

V and J are TRBV7-5 and TRBJ1-2; the DNA was not compared with TRBD1, the D call given in the table. TRBV7-5 corresponds to a pseudogene. CDR3 length: 14 amino acids. In nucleotides, the CDR3 is TGTGTCAGAAGCTTTTTTACAGGGCTCTATGGCTACACCTTC. This sequence encodes CVRSFFTGLYGYTF.

This chain links TRBV10-3 with TRBJ2-3; D uncertain. Germline assignment: CDR1 ENHRY and CDR2 SYGVKD. V lost 0 bases and J 2 bases, leaving 3 bases between the germline ends. There are 13 residues in the CDR3. CDR3 region: CAISESYTDTQYF. The CDR3, as DNA: TGTGCCATCAGTGAGTCCTACACAGATACGCAGTATTTT.

This sequence joins TRBV18 and TRBJ1-5; D remains unclear. The CDR3 is 13 residues long. The germline CDR1 and CDR2 sequences are KGHSH and LQKENI. The V end was cut by 3 bases, the J end by 6 bases, with 9 bases between. As DNA, the CDR3 is TGTGCCAGCTCACCTTCGACGGGTCAGCCCCAGCATTTT. Residues: CASSPSTGQPQHF. The full variable domain, rest sourced from reference TRBV18 and TRBJ1-5, is NAGVMQNPRHLVRRRGQEARLRCSPMKGHSHVYWYRQLPEEGLKFMVYLQKENIIDESGMPKERFSAEFPKEGPSILRIQQVVRGDSAAYFCASSPSTGQPQHFGDGTRLSIL.

This rearrangement joins TRBV19 to TRBJ2-3; D uncertain. The CDR3 is 14 amino acids. The germline gives CDR1 LNHDA, CDR2 SQIVND (reference sequence). The ends were cut back, 3 bases at V and 3 bases at J, with 10 bases in the middle. CDR3 sequence: CASSISEVTDTQYF. The CDR3 DNA is TGTGCCAGTAGTATTAGTGAGGTGACAGATACGCAGTATTTT.

The chain joins TRBV11-2 to TRBJ1-4, with D uncertain. Trimming pared 0 bases from V and 8 bases from J, leaving 22 bases between. Germline loops: CDR1 SGHAT, CDR2 FQNNGV. The CDR3 runs to 18 residues. The CDR3 is CASSLDRSRGIRREKLFF. CDR3 bases: TGTGCCAGCAGCTTAGATCGTAGTCGAGGGATACGCAGGGAAAAACTGTTTTTT.

The rearrangement uses TRBV13 and TRBJ2-5, with TRBD1 identical over 7 bases. The CDR3 covers 16 residues. Germline lookup yields CDR1 PRHDT and CDR2 FYEKMQ (reference sequence). Trimming at V came to 5 bases and at J to 2 bases, leaving 11 bases not matched to a gene. Written as DNA, the CDR3 is TGTGCCAGCAGCCCCATTGTCGGACAGGAGCAAGAGACCCAGTACTTC. It codes for CASSPIVGQEQETQYF.

CDR3 loop: CASSLTPGTRIETQYF. The DNA for the CDR3 is TGTGCCAGCAGCCTGACCCCCGGGACTAGGATCGAGACCCAGTACTTC. The rearrangement joins TRBV7-9 to TRBJ2-5; 8 bases line up with TRBD2. J was trimmed by 5 bases and V by 5 bases; bases with no gene match: 13. Germline V gene lookup returns CDR1 SEHNR and CDR2 FQNEAQ (reference sequence). The CDR3 is 16 residues long. Combining the CDR3 with reference TRBV7-9 and TRBJ2-5 gives the whole variable domain DTGVSQNPRHKITKRGQNVTFRCDPISEHNRLYWYRQTLGQGPEFLTYFQNEAQLEKSRLLSDRFSAERPKGSFSTLEIQRTEQGDSAMYLCASSLTPGTRIETQYFGPGTRLLVL.

The chain couples TRBV27 to TRBJ2-1, with TRBD1 matching 10 bases. CDR1 and CDR2 from the germline V gene are MNHEY and SMNVEV (reference sequence). The CDR3 has 15 residues. With 8 bases clipped from V and 4 bases from J, the junction kept 8 bases outside the gene matches. The CDR3 DNA reads as TGTGCCAGCTCTACGGGGACAGGGGCTTACAATGAGCAGTTCTTC. The encoded protein is CASSTGTGAYNEQFF.

This clone was seen only once. The chain has TRBV7-2 and TRBJ2-3, with TRBD2 matching 8 bases. The J segment lost 1 base and the V segment lost 5 bases, leaving 8 bases of the junction unmatched. This CDR3 is built from 16 residues. Looked up from germline, CDR1 is SGHTA and CDR2 is FQGNSA. The CDR3 reads CASSPGLAKGTDTQYF. In nucleotides, the CDR3 is TGTGCCAGCAGCCCCGGACTAGCCAAAGGCACAGATACGCAGTATTTT.

V and J are TRBV10-2 and TRBJ2-1; 10 bases align to TRBD2. The CDR3 is 17 amino acids. Per the germline V gene, CDR1 is WSHSY and CDR2 is SAAADI. Unmatched junction bases numbered 8, after V lost 2 bases and J lost 4 bases. The CDR3 nucleotides are TGCGCCAGCAGTGAGCCGTTACTAGCGGGGTTTTACAATGAGCAGTTCTTC. Its translation is CASSEPLLAGFYNEQFF.

This rearrangement joins TRBV29-1 to TRBJ1-5; 7 bases align to TRBD1. The germline V gene has CDR1 SQVTM and CDR2 ANQGSEA. This CDR3 is 14 amino acids long. The trim removed 4 bases at V and 3 bases at J, leaving 6 bases unmatched. Here the CDR3 reads CSVVAGGLNQPQHF. CDR3 in DNA: TGCAGCGTTGTGGCAGGGGGTCTCAATCAGCCCCAGCATTTT.

This sequence joins TRBV10-2 and TRBJ2-3; 9 bases are shared with TRBD2. Germline trimming cut 8 bases from V and 1 base from J; bases unmatched to any gene: 10. The germline V gene has CDR1 WSHSY and CDR2 SAAADI. The CDR3 consists of 16 residues. CDR3 nucleotide sequence: TGCGCCAGCCAGACTAGCGGCCTTATGGGCACAGATACGCAGTATTTT. This codes for CASQTSGLMGTDTQYF.

The DNA of the CDR3 is TGTGCCTGGAGGGGACTAGCGGGACAAGAGACCCAGTACTTC. Translating it yields CAWRGLAGQETQYF. The J gene is TRBJ2-5, the V gene TRBV30, with 13 bases lining up with TRBD2. Germline lookup yields CDR1 GTSNPN and CDR2 SVGIG (reference sequence). CDR3 length: 14 residues. V shed 3 bases and J 2 bases; nucleotides not matched to a gene: 0.

This clone was seen a few times. V is TRBV20-1 and J is TRBJ1-1, with 10 positions matching TRBD1. V shed 3 bases and J 10 bases; nucleotides not matched to a gene: 2. The CDR3 totals 11 residues. Germline-derived CDR1 and CDR2 are DFQATT and SNEGSKA (reference sequence). This CDR3 is CSARGQGRAFF. The CDR3 DNA reads as TGCAGTGCTAGGGGACAGGGGAGAGCTTTCTTT.

The V call is TRBV10-3, the J call TRBJ1-5; 10 bases match TRBD1. The CDR3 loop spans 17 amino acids. Losses at the gene ends were 6 bases for V and 0 bases for J; bases not matched to a gene: 8. Germline V lookup: CDR1 ENHRY, CDR2 SYGVKD. The CDR3 sequence: CAISPTGTGASNQPQHF. For the CDR3, the DNA is TGTGCCATCAGCCCCACCGGGACAGGGGCTAGCAATCAGCCCCAGCATTTT.

The chain is built from TRBV15 and TRBJ2-2; D is uncertain. Trimming removed 0 bases from V and 7 bases from J, with 9 bases in between. CDR1 is LNHNV and CDR2 is YYDKDF in the germline V gene (reference sequence). This CDR3 has 14 amino acids. The CDR3 reads CATSRDMRIGELFF. CDR3 bases: TGTGCCACCAGCAGAGATATGAGAATCGGGGAGCTGTTTTTT. Complete variable domain (other parts from reference TRBV15 and TRBJ2-2): DAMVIQNPRYQVTQFGKPVTLSCSQTLNHNVMYWYQQKSSQAPKLLFHYYDKDFNNEADTPDNFQSRRPNTSFCFLDIRSPGLGDTAMYLCATSRDMRIGELFFGEGSRLTVL.

This chain links TRBV10-3 with TRBJ1-2; 9 positions match TRBD1. The CDR3 has 13 amino acids. V was pared by 2 bases and J by 8 bases, with 3 bases of the junction left unmatched. CDR1 and CDR2 (germline): ENHRY, SYGVKD. The CDR3 DNA is TGTGCCATCAGTGAGAGGACAGGGGAGGGCTACACCTTC. This encodes CAISERTGEGYTF.

This clone was detected once. The gene calls are TRBV6-1 and TRBJ2-2; no firm D call. Germline CDR1 is MNHNS and CDR2 is SASEGT. The CDR3 has 15 amino acids. The V and J ends lost 2 bases and 6 bases respectively, with 13 bases between them. In nucleotides, the CDR3 is TGTGCCAGCAGTGAAAGGATCCAGCGTTCCGGGGAGCTGTTTTTT. Translated, it gives CASSERIQRSGELFF.

The chain joins TRBV5-5 to TRBJ2-7; no clear D. The CDR3 runs 14 residues. V was trimmed by 1 base and J by 4 bases, leaving 12 bases between them. The germline V gene has CDR1 SGHKS and CDR2 YYEKEE (reference sequence). CDR3 DNA: TGTGCCAGCAGCTTGAACAGTCTGGCGTACGAGCAGTACTTC. It is translated as CASSLNSLAYEQYF. Filled out from reference TRBV5-5 and TRBJ2-7, the complete variable domain reads DAGVTQSPTHLIKTRGQQVTLRCSPISGHKSVSWYQQVLGQGPQFIFQYYEKEERGRGNFPDRFSARQFPNYSSELNVNALLLGDSALYLCASSLNSLAYEQYFGPGTRLTVT.

V and J are TRBV5-6 and TRBJ2-4; 7 bases map to TRBD1. The CDR3 runs 14 residues. The trim removed 4 bases at V and 3 bases at J, leaving 4 bases unmatched. Per germline, CDR1 SGHDT and CDR2 YYEEEE. The CDR3 nucleotides read TGTGCCAGCAGCAACCGGGACAGCAAAAACATTCAGTACTTC. Translating it yields CASSNRDSKNIQYF.